This TCR beta chain was captured by sequencing in a study of B cell selection in AIRE deficiency (dated by TCRdb to about 2019). Concerning the study at large: Researchers compared TCRbeta repertoires of sorted blood CD4+ conventional T cells and regulatory T cells in AIRE-deficient patients with those in healthy controls. The TCR-sequenced cohort comprised about 5 AIRE-deficient APECED patients and about 5 healthy control donors. Results and caveats for the whole study, not just this receptor: Among fewer than 4,000 shared Treg TCRbeta sequences, approximately 34% were shared exclusively by healthy donors and around 8.7% exclusively by patients, which suggests that Treg selection is less efficient in the absence of AIRE. Approximately 31% of the Treg TCRbeta sequences shared among healthy donors were detected in patient Tconv cells, suggesting that Treg-biased clones are diverted into the Tconv compartment. Shorter CDR3s were found in shared Treg sequences, reflecting a bias toward rearrangements containing few non-templated nucleotide insertions. In terms of TCRBV gene usage, CDR3 length and TCR diversity, Tconv and Treg cells from AIRE-deficient patients looked similar to Tconv and Treg cells from healthy donors. Only TCRbeta chains were sequenced, and roughly 40% of the Treg sequences shared among healthy donors were also detected in healthy Tconv cells, possibly owing to differing TCRalpha chains.

TCRbeta chain sequencing was performed with the immunoSEQ platform. Per the source publication's procedure: Pooled conventional T cell repertoires yielded 120,000 or so distinct in-frame TCRbeta sequences from patients and under 150,000 from healthy donors. Treg TCRbeta sequences found in two or more individuals were defined as public, and these public Treg TCRbeta sequences were then searched for in Tconv repertoires. Differences between groups were assessed by Mann-Whitney U tests with Bonferroni-Dunn correction in GraphPad Prism 7.03. TCRdb holds this immuneACCESS table with in-frame rearrangements only. Some clones are missing; in checked studies, unresolved V genes explain under half, and the rest has no known cause. V and J calls and clone size are copied from that table; D and trimming were computed from the DNA. This sample holds tens of thousands of clones; roughly 96% were observed only once. The top ten constitute around 0.22% of the sample.

Notes on this clone: Which antigen it targets is not known. No much larger clonotype is one base removed from it; base qualities were not supplied.

Conventional CD4 T cells were sorted as CD4+CD127+ cells. The healthy donors who provided the control samples were not related to the patients. A FACSAria flow cytometer was used to sort the Tconv and Treg cells intended for TCRbeta sequencing. Sorted cells were collected into 5-ml round-bottom polystyrene tubes, and dry cell pellets were frozen at -80°C before sequencing. Trimming takes 3 bases off V and 5 bases off J; junction bases not matched to a gene: 4. Via the germline V gene (reference sequence), CDR1 is SEHNR and CDR2 FQNEAQ. Counted from cysteine to phenylalanine, this CDR3 has 15 amino acids. Solely the CDR3 DNA is kept, with 45 bases framed from the first base.

The receptor's source is a human donor in good health. Sequenced material: CD4+CD127+ conventional T cells sorted from PBMCs. The chain employs TRBV7-9 and TRBJ2-1; TRBD1 lines up with 10 middle nucleotides. The CDR3 reads CASSLDRGMNNEQFF. The DNA sequence follows: TGTGCCAGCAGCTTGGACAGGGGGATGAACAATGAGCAGTTCTTC. With the portions outside the CDR3 filled from the reference TRBV7-9 and TRBJ2-1 genes, the complete variable region becomes DTGVSQNPRHKITKRGQNVTFRCDPISEHNRLYWYRQTLGQGPEFLTYFQNEAQLEKSRLLSDRFSAERPKGSFSTLEIQRTEQGDSAMYLCASSLDRGMNNEQFFGPGTRLTVL.